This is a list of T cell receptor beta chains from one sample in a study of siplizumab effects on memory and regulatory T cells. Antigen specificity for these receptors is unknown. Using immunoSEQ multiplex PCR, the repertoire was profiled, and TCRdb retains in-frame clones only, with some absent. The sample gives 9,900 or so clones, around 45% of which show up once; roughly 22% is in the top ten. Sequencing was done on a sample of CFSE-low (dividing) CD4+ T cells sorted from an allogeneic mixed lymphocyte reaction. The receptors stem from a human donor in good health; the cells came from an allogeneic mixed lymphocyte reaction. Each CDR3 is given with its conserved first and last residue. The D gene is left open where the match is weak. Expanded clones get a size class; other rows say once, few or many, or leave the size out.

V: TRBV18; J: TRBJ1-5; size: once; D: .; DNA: TGTGCCAGCTCACAAAACAGGGAGTATCAGCCCCAGCATTTT; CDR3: CASSQNREYQPQHF
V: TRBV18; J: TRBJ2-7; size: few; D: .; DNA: TGTGCCAGCTCACCGCAGACTAGTTTCGAGCAGTACTTC; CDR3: CASSPQTSFEQYF
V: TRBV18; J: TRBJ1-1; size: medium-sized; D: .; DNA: TGTGCCAGCTCACCTCAGACACACTTCACTGAAGCTTTCTTT; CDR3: CASSPQTHFTEAFF
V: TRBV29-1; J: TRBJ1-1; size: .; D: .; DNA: TGCAGCGTTGAAGTGGACGGGAACACTGAAGCTTTCTTT; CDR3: CSVEVDGNTEAFF
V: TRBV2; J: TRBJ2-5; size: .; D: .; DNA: TGTGCCAGCAGTCCCCAAGAGACCCAGTACTTC; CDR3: CASSPQETQYF
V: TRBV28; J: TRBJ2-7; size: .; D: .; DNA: TGTGCCAGCAGTTCACAAAGGGTCGAGCAGTACTTC; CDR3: CASSSQRVEQYF
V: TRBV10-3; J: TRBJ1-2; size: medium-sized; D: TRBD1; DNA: TGTGCCATCAGCCCAGGGGGGGCACCGAGCTATGGCTACACCTTC; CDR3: CAISPGGAPSYGYTF
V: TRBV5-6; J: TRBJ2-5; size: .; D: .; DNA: TGTGCCAGCAGCTTTTTATTAGCGAAGGAGACCCAGTACTTC; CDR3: CASSFLLAKETQYF
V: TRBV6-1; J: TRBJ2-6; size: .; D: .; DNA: TGTGCCAGCAGTGACCCCGGGGCCAACGTCCTGACTTTC; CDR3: CASSDPGANVLTF
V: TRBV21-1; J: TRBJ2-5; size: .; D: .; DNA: TGTGCCAGCAGCAAATATCCCCTCAGGGCGGTGGGGTTCGAGACCCAGTACTTC; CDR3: CASSKYPLRAVGFETQYF
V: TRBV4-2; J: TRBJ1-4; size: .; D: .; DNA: TGTGCCAGCAGCCAAGATTCCGTAGGAGCGAAACAGGAACTGTTTTTT; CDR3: CASSQDSVGAKQELFF
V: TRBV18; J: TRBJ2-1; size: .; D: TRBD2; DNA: TGTGCCAGCTCACCACGACTAGCGGTTAACAATGAGCAGTTCTTC; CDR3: CASSPRLAVNNEQFF
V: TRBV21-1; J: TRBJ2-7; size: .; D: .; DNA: TGTGCCAGCAGCAAATGGACAGGCGGTTGCGAGCAGTACTTC; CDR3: CASSKWTGGCEQYF
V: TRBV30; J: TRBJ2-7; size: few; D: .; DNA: TGTGCCTGGGGACAGAGATCCTACGAGCAGTACTTC; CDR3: CAWGQRSYEQYF
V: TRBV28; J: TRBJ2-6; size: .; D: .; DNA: TGTGCCAGCAGTTTATCGTCCGCGGGTGGGGCCAACGTCCTGACTTTC; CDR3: CASSLSSAGGANVLTF
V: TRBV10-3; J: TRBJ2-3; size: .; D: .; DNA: TGTGCCATCGGGGCCCCCTCGAATACGCAGTATTTT; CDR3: CAIGAPSNTQYF
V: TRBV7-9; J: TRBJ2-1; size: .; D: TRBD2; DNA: TGTGCCAGCAGCTCCCAAGCTAGCGGGAGGCATGAGCAGTTCTTC; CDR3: CASSSQASGRHEQFF
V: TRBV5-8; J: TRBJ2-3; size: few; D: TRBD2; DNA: TGTGCCAGCGGCCGGATGGGGACTAGCGGGGGGTGGACTGATACGCAGTATTTT; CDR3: CASGRMGTSGGWTDTQYF
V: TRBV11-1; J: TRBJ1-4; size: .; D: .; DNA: TGTGCCAGCAGTCGGAATCAAGGCGAAAAACTGTTTTTT; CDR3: CASSRNQGEKLFF
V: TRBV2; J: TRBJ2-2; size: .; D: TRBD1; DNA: TGTGCCAGCAGGGGACAGAACCTAAACACCGGGGAGCTGTTTTTT; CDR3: CASRGQNLNTGELFF
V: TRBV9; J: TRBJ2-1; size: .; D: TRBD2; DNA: TGTGCCAGCAGCCCGACTAGCGGGAATGAGCAGTTCTTC; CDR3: CASSPTSGNEQFF
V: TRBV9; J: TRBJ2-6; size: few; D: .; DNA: TGTGCCAGCAGCGTAGGAAGTACTGGGGCCAACGTCCTGACTTTC; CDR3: CASSVGSTGANVLTF
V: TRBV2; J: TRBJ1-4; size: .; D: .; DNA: TGTGCCAGCACGAGGGGTCGAACTAATGAAAAACTGTTTTTT; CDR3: CASTRGRTNEKLFF
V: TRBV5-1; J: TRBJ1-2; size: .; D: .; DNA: TGTGCCAGCAGCCCGTTAAGTAAACAGGCTAACTATGGCTACACCTTC; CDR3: CASSPLSKQANYGYTF
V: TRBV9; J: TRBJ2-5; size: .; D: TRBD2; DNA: TGTGCCAGCAGCGTAGGGGGCGGGAGGGTATCAGAGACCCAGTACTTC; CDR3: CASSVGGGRVSETQYF
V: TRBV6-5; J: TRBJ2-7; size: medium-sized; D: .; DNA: TGTGCCAGCAGTTACAAGGGCGAGCAGTACTTC; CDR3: CASSYKGEQYF
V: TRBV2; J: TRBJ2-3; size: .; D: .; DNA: TGTGCCAGCAGCGGAGGACCTGGGGATTACACAGATACGCAGTATTTT; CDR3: CASSGGPGDYTDTQYF
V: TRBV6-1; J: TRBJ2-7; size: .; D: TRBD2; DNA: TGTGCCAGCAGAGTGGGACTAGTGGGGTCAAAGCAGTACTTC; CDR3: CASRVGLVGSKQYF
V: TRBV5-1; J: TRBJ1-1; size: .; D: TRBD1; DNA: TGCGCCAGCAGCTCTAGGACAGGAGCGAACACTGAAGCTTTCTTT; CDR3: CASSSRTGANTEAFF
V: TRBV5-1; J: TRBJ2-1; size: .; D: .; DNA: TGCGCCAGCAGCTTGGTTTCAGGACTTTACAATGAGCAGTTCTTC; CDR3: CASSLVSGLYNEQFF
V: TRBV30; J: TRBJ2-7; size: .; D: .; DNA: TGTGCCTGGAGTGGGGGTCGGGGGGCGGTGCACTTC; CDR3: CAWSGGRGAVHF
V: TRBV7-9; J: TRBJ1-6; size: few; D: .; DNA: TGTGCCAGCAGCTTAGAGGGGGGTTCACCCCTCCACTTT; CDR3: CASSLEGGSPLHF
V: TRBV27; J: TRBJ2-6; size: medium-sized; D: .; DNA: TGTGCCAGCTTAGCGAGACGCTCTGGGGCCAACGTCCTGACTTTC; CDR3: CASLARRSGANVLTF
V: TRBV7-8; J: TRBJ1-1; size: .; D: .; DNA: TGTGCCAGCAGCTTACGCCTGAGTTGGGCTGATGAAGCTTTCTTT; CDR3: CASSLRLSWADEAFF
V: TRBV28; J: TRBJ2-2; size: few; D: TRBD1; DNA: TGTGCCAGCAGCCCGACAGGGAGCGGCACCGGGGAGCTGTTTTTT; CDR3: CASSPTGSGTGELFF
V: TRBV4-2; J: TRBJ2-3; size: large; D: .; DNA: TGTGCCAGCAGCCAAGATCGGCGGGTGACAGATACGCAGTATTTT; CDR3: CASSQDRRVTDTQYF
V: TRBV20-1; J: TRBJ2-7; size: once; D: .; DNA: TGCAGTGCTAGCATGTCCTACGAGCAGTACTTC; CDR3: CSASMSYEQYF
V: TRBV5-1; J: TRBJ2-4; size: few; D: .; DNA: TGCGCCAGCTCCTCCACTTCTGCCAAAAACATTCAGTACTTC; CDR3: CASSSTSAKNIQYF
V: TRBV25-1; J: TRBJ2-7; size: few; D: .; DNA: TGTGCCAGCAGTAAGGTCAACTCCTACGAGCAGTACTTC; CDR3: CASSKVNSYEQYF
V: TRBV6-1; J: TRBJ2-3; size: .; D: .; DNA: TGTGCCAGCAGCCAGGACAGCAGGGGCACAGATACGCAGTATTTT; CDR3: CASSQDSRGTDTQYF
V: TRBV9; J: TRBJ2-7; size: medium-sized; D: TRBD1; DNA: TGTGCCAGCAGCGTAGAAGCGACAGGGACGTCCTACGAGCAGTACTTC; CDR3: CASSVEATGTSYEQYF
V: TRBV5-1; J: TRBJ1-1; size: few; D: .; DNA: TGCGCCAGCAGCCATACGAATACAAAGTACGGCACTGAAGCTTTCTTT; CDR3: CASSHTNTKYGTEAFF
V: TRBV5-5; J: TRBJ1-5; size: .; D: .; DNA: TGTGCCAGCAGCTTAAGGGGGGTTAATCAGCCCCAGCATTTT; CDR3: CASSLRGVNQPQHF
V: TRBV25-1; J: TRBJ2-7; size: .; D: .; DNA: TGTGCCAGCAGTTTCCTTTACGAGCAGTACTTC; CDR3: CASSFLYEQYF
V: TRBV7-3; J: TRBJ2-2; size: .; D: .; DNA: TGTGCCAGCAGCTTAACTGGGCTAACCGGGGAGCTGTTTTTT; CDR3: CASSLTGLTGELFF
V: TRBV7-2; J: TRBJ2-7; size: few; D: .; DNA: TGTGCCAGCAGCTTATCGGTGGAGCAGTACTTC; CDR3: CASSLSVEQYF
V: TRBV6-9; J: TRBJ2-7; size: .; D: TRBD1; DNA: TGTGCCAGCGGTCGGTCTAGGGGGCGTCACGAGCAGTACTTC; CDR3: CASGRSRGRHEQYF
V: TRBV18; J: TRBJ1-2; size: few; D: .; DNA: TGTGCCAGCTCACCCGCGCAAAACTATGGCTACACCTTC; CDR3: CASSPAQNYGYTF
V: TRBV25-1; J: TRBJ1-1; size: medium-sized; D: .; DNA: TGTGCCAGCAGTGAATGGGTGAACACTGAAGCTTTCTTT; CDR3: CASSEWVNTEAFF
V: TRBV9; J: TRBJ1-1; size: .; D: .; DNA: TGTGCCAGCAGCTTTCAGGGGATAGGCACTGAAGCTTTCTTT; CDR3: CASSFQGIGTEAFF
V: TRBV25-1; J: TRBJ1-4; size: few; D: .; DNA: TGTGCCAGCAGTGAATCGAGAGGGATGTCTGAAAAACTGTTTTTT; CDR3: CASSESRGMSEKLFF
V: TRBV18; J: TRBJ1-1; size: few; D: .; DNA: TGTGCCAGCTCGTCGGACAGGAACACTGAAGCTTTCTTT; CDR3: CASSSDRNTEAFF
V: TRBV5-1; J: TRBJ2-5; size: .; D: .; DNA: TGCGCCAGCAGGGAGGGGGAGACCCAGTACTTC; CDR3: CASREGETQYF
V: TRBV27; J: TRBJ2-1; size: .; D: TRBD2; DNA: TGTGCCAGCAGAAGCGGGAGTAACCTCAACTACAATGAGCAGTTCTTC; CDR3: CASRSGSNLNYNEQFF
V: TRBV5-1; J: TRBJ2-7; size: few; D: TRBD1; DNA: TGCGCCAGCAGTCCATTAGCCAGGGGGCCCTACGAGCAGTACTTC; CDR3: CASSPLARGPYEQYF
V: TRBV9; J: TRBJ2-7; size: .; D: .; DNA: TGTGCCAGCAGCGTAGGTCCGGACGCATCCTACGAGCAGTACTTC; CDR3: CASSVGPDASYEQYF
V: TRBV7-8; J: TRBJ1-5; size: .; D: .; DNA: TGTGCCAGCAGCTCACAGGGCTGGCAGCCCCAGCATTTT; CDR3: CASSSQGWQPQHF